This T cell receptor beta chain derives from a study of CD8+ T cells in alopecia areata. Study-level results: Clarity of TCR sharing across patients fell short of that in mice, possibly HLA-related.

The germline gives CDR1 SGHTA, CDR2 FQGNSA. This CDR3 contains 14 residues. Trimming at V came to 11 bases and at J to 5 bases, leaving 10 bases not matched to a gene. In each case, RNA was isolated and then reverse transcribed into cDNA as the sequencing template. Produced via immunoSEQ multiplex PCR; TCRdb's table is partial and in-frame only. Here the sample spans about 210,000 clones, roughly 40% being singletons. This clone has only a few counts. Its matching antigen is unknown. The treatment was: oral pan-JAK inhibitor, 5-10 mg twice daily. Separation by sorting yielded CD4+ and CD8+ T cells from PBMCs.

The clonotype originates from a human donor with alopecia areata. Sequencing used CD4+ T cells sorted from blood, obtained at roughly week 36, from a patient treated with tofacitinib. The rearrangement joins TRBV7-2 to TRBJ2-5; 11 bases line up with TRBD2. The CDR3 region has the DNA TGTGCCGGGGCCGGGACTAGCGGTCGGGAGACCCAGTACTTC. Amino acids: CAGAGTSGRETQYF.